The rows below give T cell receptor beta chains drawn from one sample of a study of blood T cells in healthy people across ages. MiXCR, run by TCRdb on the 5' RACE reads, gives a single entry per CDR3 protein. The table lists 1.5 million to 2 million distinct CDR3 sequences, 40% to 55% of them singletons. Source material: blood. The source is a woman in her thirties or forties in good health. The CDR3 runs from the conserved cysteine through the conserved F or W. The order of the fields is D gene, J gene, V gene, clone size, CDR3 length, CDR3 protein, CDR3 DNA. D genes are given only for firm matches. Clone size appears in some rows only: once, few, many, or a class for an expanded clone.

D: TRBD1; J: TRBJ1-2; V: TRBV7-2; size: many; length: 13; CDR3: CASSLDRGGGYTF; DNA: TGTGCCAGCAGCTTAGACAGGGGAGGGGGCTACACCTTC
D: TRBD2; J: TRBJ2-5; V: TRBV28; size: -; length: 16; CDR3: CASSLYRTSGLGEQYF; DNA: TGTGCCAGCAGTTTATATCGGACTAGCGGACTGGGTGAGCAGTACTTC
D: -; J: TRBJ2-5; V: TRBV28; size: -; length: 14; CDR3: CASTLGGNKETQYF; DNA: TGTGCCAGCACCCTTGGAGGGAACAAAGAGACCCAGTACTTC
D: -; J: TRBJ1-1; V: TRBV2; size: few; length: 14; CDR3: CASILEGVRTEAFF; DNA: TGTGCCAGCATTTTAGAAGGGGTTCGAACTGAAGCTTTCTTT
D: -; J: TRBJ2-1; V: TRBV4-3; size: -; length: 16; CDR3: CASSQDRTSIIGEQFF; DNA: TGCGCCAGCAGCCAAGACCGGACGAGCATAATAGGTGAGCAGTTCTTC
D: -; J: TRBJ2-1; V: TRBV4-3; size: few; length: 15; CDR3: CASSQEWTAFDEQFF; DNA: TGCGCCAGCAGCCAAGAGTGGACAGCATTTGATGAGCAGTTCTTC
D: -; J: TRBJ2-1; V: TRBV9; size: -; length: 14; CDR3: CASSTESNGGQQFF; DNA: TGTGCCAGCAGCACCGAGTCGAACGGAGGCCAGCAGTTCTTC
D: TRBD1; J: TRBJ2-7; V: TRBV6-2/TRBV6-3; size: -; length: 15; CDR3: CASTPSGQSTYEQYF; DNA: TGTGCCAGCACCCCATCGGGACAGAGTACCTACGAGCAGTACTTC
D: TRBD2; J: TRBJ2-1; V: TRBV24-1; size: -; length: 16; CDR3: CATSDRSGDDYNEQFF; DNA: TGTGCCACCAGTGATCGTAGCGGGGACGATTACAATGAGCAGTTCTTC
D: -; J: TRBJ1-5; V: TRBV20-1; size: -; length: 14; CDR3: CSARDLWGTQPQHF; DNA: TGCAGTGCTAGAGACTTGTGGGGTACTCAGCCCCAGCATTTT
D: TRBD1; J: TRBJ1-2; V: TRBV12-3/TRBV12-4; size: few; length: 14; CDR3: CASSTDREGYGYTF; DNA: TGTGCCAGCAGCACCGACAGGGAGGGCTATGGCTACACCTTC
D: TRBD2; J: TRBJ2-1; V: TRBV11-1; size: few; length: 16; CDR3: CASSLREASGGNEQFF; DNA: TGTGCCAGCAGCCTAAGGGAGGCTAGCGGGGGCAATGAGCAGTTCTTC
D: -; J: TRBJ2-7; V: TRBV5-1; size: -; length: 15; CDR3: CASSLEVASSYEQYF; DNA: TGCGCCAGCAGCTTGGAAGTAGCAAGTTCCTACGAGCAGTACTTC
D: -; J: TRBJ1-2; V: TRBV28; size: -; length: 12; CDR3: CASSPPEGGYTF; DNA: TGTGCCAGCAGTCCCCCCGAGGGGGGCTACACCTTC
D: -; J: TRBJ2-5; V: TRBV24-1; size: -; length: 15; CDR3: CATSDAAGRRETQYF; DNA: TGTGCCACCAGTGATGCTGCAGGGAGAAGGGAGACCCAGTACTTC
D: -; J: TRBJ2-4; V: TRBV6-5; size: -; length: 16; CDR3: CASSYSGRGTVNIQYF; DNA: TGTGCCAGCAGTTACTCGGGACGGGGGACAGTAAACATTCAGTACTTC
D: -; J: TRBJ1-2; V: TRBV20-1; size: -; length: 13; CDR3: CSASLRGLDRYTF; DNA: TGCAGTGCTAGCCTCCGGGGACTTGATCGCTACACCTTC
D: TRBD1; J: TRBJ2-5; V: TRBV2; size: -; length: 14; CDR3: CASNTAGTVETQYF; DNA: TGTGCCAGCAATACTGCCGGGACAGTGGAGACCCAGTACTTC
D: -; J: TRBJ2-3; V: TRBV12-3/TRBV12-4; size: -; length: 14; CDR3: CASSLAQERDTQYF; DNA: TGTGCCAGCAGTTTAGCGCAAGAGCGGGATACGCAGTATTTT
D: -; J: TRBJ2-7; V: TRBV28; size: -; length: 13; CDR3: CASNSRGLYEQYF; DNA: TGTGCCAGCAATTCGAGGGGACTCTACGAGCAGTACTTC
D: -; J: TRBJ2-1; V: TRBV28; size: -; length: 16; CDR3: CASSLSSRGLYNEQFF; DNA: TGTGCCAGCAGTTTATCATCGCGGGGGCTCTACAATGAGCAGTTCTTC
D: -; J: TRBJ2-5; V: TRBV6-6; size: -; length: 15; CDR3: CASSYSKGTGETQYF; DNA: TGTGCCAGCAGTTACTCTAAAGGTACCGGTGAGACCCAGTACTTC
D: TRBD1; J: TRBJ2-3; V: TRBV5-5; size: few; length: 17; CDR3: CVSSLAGTGREADTQYF; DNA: TGTGTCAGCAGCTTGGCTGGGACAGGGAGAGAGGCAGATACGCAGTATTTT
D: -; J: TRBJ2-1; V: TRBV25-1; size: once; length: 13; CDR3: CASSGTVRNEQFF; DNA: TGTGCCAGCAGTGGGACGGTCCGGAATGAGCAGTTCTTC
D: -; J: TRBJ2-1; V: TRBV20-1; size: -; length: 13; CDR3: CSAPGLSYDEQFF; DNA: TGCAGTGCGCCGGGACTTTCTTACGATGAGCAGTTCTTC
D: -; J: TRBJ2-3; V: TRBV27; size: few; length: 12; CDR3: CASSTDQYTQYF; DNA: TGTGCCAGCAGCACTGACCAGTATACGCAGTATTTT
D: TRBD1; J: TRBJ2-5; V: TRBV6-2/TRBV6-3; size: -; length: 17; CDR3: CASSYSPGQGARETQYF; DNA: TGTGCCAGCAGTTACTCTCCGGGACAGGGGGCACGGGAGACCCAGTACTTC
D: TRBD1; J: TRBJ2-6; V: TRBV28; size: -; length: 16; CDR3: CASKGTASSGANVLTF; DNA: TGTGCCAGCAAAGGGACAGCAAGCTCTGGGGCCAACGTCCTGACTTTC
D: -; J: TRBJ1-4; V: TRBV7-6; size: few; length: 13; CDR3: CASSPPASAKLFF; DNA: TGTGCCAGCAGTCCCCCGGCCAGCGCAAAACTGTTTTTT
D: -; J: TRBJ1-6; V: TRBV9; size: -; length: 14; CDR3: CASSVGPINSPLHF; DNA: TGTGCCAGCAGCGTAGGACCGATTAATTCACCCCTCCACTTT
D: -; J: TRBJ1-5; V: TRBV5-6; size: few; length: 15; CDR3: CASSFGQLSNQPQHF; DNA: TGTGCCAGCAGCTTTGGACAGCTTAGCAATCAGCCCCAGCATTTT
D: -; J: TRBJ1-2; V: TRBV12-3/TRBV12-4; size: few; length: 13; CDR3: CASTWQGSTGYTF; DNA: TGTGCCAGCACCTGGCAGGGGTCGACTGGCTACACCTTC
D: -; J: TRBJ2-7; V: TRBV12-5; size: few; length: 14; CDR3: CASGFALPDYEQYF; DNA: TGTGCTAGTGGTTTTGCCCTTCCAGACTACGAGCAGTACTTC
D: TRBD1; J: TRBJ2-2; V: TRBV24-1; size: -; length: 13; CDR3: CATGGEGTGELFF; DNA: TGTGCCACAGGGGGCGAGGGGACCGGGGAGCTGTTTTTT
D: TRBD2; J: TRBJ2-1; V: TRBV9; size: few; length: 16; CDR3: CASSAFSSGDYNEQFF; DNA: TGTGCCAGCAGCGCCTTTTCTAGCGGAGACTACAATGAGCAGTTCTTC
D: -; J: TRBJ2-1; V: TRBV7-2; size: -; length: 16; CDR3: CASSLERHSSYNEQFF; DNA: TGTGCCAGCAGCTTAGAGAGACATAGCTCCTACAATGAGCAGTTCTTC
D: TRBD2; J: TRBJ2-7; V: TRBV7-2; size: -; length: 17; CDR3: CASSLALSAGAGYEQYF; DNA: TGTGCCAGCAGCTTAGCGTTGTCAGCGGGGGCCGGCTACGAGCAGTACTTC
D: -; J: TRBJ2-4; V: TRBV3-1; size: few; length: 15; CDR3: CASSQRAQGGNIQYF; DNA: TGTGCCAGCAGCCAAAGGGCCCAAGGAGGAAACATTCAGTACTTC
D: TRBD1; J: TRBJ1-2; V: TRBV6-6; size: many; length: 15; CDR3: CASSYGTDRNYGYTF; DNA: TGTGCCAGCAGTTACGGGACAGACCGTAACTATGGCTACACCTTC